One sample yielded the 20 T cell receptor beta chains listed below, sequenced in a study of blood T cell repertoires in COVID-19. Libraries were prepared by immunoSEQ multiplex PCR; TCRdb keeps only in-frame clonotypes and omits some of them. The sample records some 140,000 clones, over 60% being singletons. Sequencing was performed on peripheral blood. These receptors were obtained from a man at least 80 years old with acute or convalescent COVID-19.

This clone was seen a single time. The CDR3 sequence is CASSLQASGYQPQHF. CDR3 nucleotide sequence: TGTGCCAGCAGTCTCCAGGCAAGTGGCTATCAGCCCCAGCATTTT. The V gene is TRBV28, the J gene TRBJ1-5; D gene ambiguous. Deletions cut 5 bases from V and 5 bases from J, with 16 bases between. Looked up from germline, CDR1 is MDHEN and CDR2 is SYDVKM. The CDR3 length is 15 residues.

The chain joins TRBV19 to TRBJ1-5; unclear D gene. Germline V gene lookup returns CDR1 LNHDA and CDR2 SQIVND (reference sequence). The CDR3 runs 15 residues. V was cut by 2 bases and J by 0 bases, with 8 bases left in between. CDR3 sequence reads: CASSINGDSNQPQHF. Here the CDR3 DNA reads TGTGCCAGTAGTATAAACGGGGATAGCAATCAGCCCCAGCATTTT.

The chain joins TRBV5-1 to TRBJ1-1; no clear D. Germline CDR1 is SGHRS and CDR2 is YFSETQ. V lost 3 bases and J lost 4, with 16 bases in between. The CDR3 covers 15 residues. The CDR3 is CASSSGLRLSTEAFF. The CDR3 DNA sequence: TGCGCCAGCAGCTCCGGACTGCGCCTGAGCACTGAAGCTTTCTTT.

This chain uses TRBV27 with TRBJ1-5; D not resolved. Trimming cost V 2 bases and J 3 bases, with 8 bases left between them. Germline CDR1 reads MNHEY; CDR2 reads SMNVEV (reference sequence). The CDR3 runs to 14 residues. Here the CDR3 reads CASSLVGTNQPQHF. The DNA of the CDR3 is TGTGCCAGCAGTTTAGTGGGCACCAATCAGCCCCAGCATTTT.

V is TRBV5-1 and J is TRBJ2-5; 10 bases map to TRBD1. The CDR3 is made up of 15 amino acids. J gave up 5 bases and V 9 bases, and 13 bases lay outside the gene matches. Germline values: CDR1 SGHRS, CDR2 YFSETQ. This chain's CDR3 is CATTDDRGQTETQYF. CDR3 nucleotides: TGCGCCACCACGGACGACAGGGGGCAAACGGAGACCCAGTACTTC.

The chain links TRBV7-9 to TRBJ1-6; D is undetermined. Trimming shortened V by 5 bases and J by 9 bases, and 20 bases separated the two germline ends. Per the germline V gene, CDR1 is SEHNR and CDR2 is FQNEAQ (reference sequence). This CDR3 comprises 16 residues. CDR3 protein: CASSPVGGRVSSPLHF. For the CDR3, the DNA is TGTGCCAGCAGCCCGGTTGGAGGGCGGGTCTCTTCACCCCTCCACTTT.

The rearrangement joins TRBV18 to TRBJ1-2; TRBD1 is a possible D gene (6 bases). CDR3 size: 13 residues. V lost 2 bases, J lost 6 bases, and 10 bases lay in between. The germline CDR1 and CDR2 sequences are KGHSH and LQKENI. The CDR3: CASSPGGADGYTF. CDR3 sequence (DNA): TGTGCCAGCTCACCAGGGGGCGCCGATGGCTACACCTTC.

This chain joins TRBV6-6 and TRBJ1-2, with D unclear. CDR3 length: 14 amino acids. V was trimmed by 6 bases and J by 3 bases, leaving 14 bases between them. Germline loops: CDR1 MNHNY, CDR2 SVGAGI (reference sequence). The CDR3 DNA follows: TGTGCCAGCAGCCTAGAAACGCGCGACTATGGCTACACCTTC. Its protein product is CASSLETRDYGYTF.

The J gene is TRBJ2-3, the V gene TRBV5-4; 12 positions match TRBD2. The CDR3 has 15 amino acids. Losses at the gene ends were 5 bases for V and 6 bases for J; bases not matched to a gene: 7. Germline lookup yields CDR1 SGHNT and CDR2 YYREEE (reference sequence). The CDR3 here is CASSTSSGGADTQYF. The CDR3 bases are TGTGCCAGCAGTACCTCTAGCGGGGGGGCCGATACGCAGTATTTT.

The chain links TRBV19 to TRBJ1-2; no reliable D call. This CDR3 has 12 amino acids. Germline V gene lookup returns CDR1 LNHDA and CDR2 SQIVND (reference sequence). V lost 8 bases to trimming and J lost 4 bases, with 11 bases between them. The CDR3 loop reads CASHSLLYGYTF. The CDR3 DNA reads TGTGCCAGTCACTCGCTCCTCTATGGCTACACCTTC.

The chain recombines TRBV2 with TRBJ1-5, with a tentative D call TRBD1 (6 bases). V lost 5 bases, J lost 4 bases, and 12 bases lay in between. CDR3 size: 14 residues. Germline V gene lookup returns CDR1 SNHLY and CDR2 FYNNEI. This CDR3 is CASSRQEPNQPQHF. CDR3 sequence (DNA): TGTGCCAGCAGTAGACAGGAACCAAATCAGCCCCAGCATTTT.

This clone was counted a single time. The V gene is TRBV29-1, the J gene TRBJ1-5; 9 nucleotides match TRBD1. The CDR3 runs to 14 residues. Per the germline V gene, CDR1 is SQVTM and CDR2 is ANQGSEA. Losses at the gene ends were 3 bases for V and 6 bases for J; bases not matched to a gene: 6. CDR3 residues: CSVDTGGGGQPQHF. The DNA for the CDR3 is TGCAGCGTTGATACAGGGGGCGGAGGTCAGCCCCAGCATTTT.

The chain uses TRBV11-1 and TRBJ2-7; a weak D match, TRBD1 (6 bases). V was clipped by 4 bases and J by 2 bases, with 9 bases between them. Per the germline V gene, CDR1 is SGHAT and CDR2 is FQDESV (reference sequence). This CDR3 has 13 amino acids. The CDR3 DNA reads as TGTGCCAGCAGCTACGACAGGCCCTACGAGCAGTACTTC. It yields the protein CASSYDRPYEQYF.

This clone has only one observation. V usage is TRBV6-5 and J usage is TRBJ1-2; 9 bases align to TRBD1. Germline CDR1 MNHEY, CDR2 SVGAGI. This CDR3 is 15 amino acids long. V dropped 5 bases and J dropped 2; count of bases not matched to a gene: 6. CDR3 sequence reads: CASSTIGQGNYGYTF. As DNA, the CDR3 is TGTGCCAGCAGTACGATTGGACAGGGGAACTATGGCTACACCTTC.

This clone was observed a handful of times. CDR3 region: CASSLETGDETQYF. The CDR3, as DNA: TGTGCCAGCAGCTTGGAGACAGGGGATGAGACCCAGTACTTC. J is TRBJ2-5 and V is TRBV5-6; 8 nucleotides agree with TRBD1. Germline CDR1 reads SGHDT; CDR2 reads YYEEEE. The ends lost 0 bases at V and 5 bases at J; junction bases unmatched: 3. CDR3 size: 14 residues.

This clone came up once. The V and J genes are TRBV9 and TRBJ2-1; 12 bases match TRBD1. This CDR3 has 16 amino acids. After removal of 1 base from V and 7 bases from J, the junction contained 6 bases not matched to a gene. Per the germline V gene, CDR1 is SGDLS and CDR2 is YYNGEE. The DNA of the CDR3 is TGTGCCAGCAGCGTACCTCCGGGACAGGGGGCAAATGAGCAGTTCTTC. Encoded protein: CASSVPPGQGANEQFF.

In DNA form, the CDR3 reads TGCGCCAGCAGCGTGGGACAGGGAGAGACCCAGTACTTC. Protein product: CASSVGQGETQYF. V and J are TRBV5-1 and TRBJ2-5, with 9 positions matching TRBD1. CDR1 and CDR2 (germline): SGHRS, YFSETQ. This CDR3 has 13 residues. Losses at the gene ends were 4 bases for V and 4 bases for J; bases not matched to a gene: 2.

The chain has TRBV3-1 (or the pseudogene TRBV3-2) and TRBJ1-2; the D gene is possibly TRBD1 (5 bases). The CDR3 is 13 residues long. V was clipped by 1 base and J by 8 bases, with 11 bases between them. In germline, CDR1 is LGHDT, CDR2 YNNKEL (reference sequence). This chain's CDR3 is CASSQGGVGGYTF. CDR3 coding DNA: TGTGCCAGCAGCCAAGGGGGGGTGGGCGGCTACACCTTC.

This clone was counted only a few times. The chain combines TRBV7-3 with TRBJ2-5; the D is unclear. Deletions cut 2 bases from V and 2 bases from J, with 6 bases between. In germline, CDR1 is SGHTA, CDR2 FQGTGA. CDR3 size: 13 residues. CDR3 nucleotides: TGTGCCAGCAGCTTAGGCAGGCAAGAGACCCAGTACTTC. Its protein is CASSLGRQETQYF.

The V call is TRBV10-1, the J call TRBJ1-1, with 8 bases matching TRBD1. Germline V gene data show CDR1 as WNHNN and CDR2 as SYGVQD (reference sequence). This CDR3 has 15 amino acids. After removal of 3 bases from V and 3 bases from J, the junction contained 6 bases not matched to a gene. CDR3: CASSDGARGHTEAFF. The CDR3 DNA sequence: TGCGCCAGCAGTGATGGGGCCAGGGGGCACACTGAAGCTTTCTTT.